The clone carrying this T cell receptor beta chain came up once. Its target is unknown. Being one base from a much bigger clone, this may be a read error. The CDR3 has 16 residues. CDR1 SGDLS and CDR2 YYNGEE come from the germline V gene. Unique molecular identifiers were incorporated when the TCRbeta library was constructed. TCRdb redid the calling of the PCR reads with MiXCR, one entry per CDR3 protein. This sample has 190,000 or so distinct CDR3 sequences, with 5% to 6.5% found just once. These data are taken from a study of T-cell reconstitution after alpha-beta-depleted transplantation in children. Broader study findings: Roughly two months post-transplant, alpha-beta T cells reportedly originated from several hundred graft clones that had expanded. Recipient T cells and thymic progenitors that survived were the source of the high TCRbeta diversity seen at day 60 in some patients.

This chain uses TRBV9 with TRBJ2-3; 7 nucleotides align to TRBD2. The sample was PBMCs, taken before TCRalphabeta/CD19-depleted stem cell transplant. This receptor was identified in a girl less than two years old with combined immunodeficiency, due to receive a stem cell transplant. The CDR3 protein is CASSVYAGEGTDTQCF. CDR3 sequence (DNA): TGTGCCAGCAGCGTATACGCGGGAGAAGGCACAGATACGCAGTGTTTT.